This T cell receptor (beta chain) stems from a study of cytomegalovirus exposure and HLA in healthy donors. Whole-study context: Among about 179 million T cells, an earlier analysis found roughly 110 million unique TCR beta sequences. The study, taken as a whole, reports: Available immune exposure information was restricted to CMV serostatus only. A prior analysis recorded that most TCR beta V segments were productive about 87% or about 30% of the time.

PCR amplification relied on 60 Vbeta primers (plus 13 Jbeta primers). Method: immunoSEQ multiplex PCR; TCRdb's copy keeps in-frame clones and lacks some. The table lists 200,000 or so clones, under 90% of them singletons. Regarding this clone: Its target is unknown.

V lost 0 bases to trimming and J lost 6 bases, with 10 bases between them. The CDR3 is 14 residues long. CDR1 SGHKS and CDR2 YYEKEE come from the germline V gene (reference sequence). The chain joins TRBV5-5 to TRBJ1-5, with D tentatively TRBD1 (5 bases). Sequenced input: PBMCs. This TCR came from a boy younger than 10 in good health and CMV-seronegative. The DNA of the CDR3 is TGTGCCAGCAGCTTGGAGCCAGGGTTTCAGCCCCAGCATTTT. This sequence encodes CASSLEPGFQPQHF.